The present TCR beta chain was sequenced within a study of HIV-infected children after antiretroviral therapy interruption. Across the whole study: Samples from the continuous-treatment group were taken at weeks 0, 48 and 150.

The TCR library was built from RNA with a 3' RACE protocol and unique molecular identifiers. TCRdb passed the 3' RACE reads through MiXCR, listing each CDR3 protein once. The table has about 89,000 distinct CDR3 sequences, about 7.2% seen once. This clonotype showed up many times. Its target is not known. As to treatment: PENTA 11 planned treatment interruption arm or continuous ART arm. At least 24 weeks of at least three-drug ART, in children 2 to 15 years. Study conclusions and caveats: Naive CD4+ CDR3 sharing between time points fell after interruption began.

Per germline, CDR1 MNHEY and CDR2 SVGAGI. Trimming removed 10 bases at V and 4 bases at J, with 16 bases between. The CDR3 length is 13 residues. This chain connects TRBV6-5 to TRBJ1-2; D not certain. Sequencing used CD45RA+ CD4+ T cells from PBMCs, pooled from several time points, obtained from a donor given antiretroviral therapy, either interrupted or continuous. Indicated subset: naive CD4+ CD45RA+ CD45RO- T cells. The TCR comes from a pool of human donors with HIV. The CDR3 region has the DNA TGTGCCACCCTTGGGGAGCCCCCCTATGGCTACACCTTC. It encodes CATLGEPPYGYTF.